This TCR beta chain was recovered during a study of blood T cells in healthy people across ages. A second PCR, run for roughly 6 to 11 cycles, used a sample-barcoded 5' primer plus a J-beta primer mix. From the 5' RACE reads, TCRdb called clonotypes with MiXCR, one entry per CDR3 protein. The sample records roughly 2 million distinct CDR3 sequences, 49% being singletons. V shed 6 bases, J shed 4 bases, and the junction held 8 bases outside the gene matches. CDR1 is MDHEN, CDR2 SYDVKM, per germline. The CDR3 has 16 amino acids. The sequenced sample was blood. The sequence was obtained from a middle-aged woman in good health. The chain joins TRBV28 to TRBJ1-4; 10 bases are shared with TRBD1. CDR3 protein: CASSGGTGVNNEKLFF. CDR3 bases: TGTGCCAGCAGCGGTGGGACAGGGGTGAATAATGAAAAACTGTTTTTT.